The T cell receptor (beta chain) described here comes from a study of blood T cell repertoires in COVID-19 (dated by TCRdb to 2019 to 2021). Background on the whole study: Samples covering the acute and convalescent phases of COVID-19 were provided by collaborators in the United States, Italy and Spain. The prospective study material was composed of cDNA or gDNA derived from T cells, B-cell-depleted T cells, or PBMCs. The dataset comprised deeply sampled blood TCRbeta repertoires from subjects exposed to, actively infected with, or recovered from COVID-19. The repertoires were released in a freely available public database meant as a resource for research on the immune response to SARS-CoV-2. Samples came from the ongoing ImmuneRACE study (first 160 participants) plus 1,254 subjects from 6 global collaborators. Nearly every sample came with metadata listing a de-identified subject ID, COVID-19 status, age in years and sex. Where available, HLA class I and class II types were obtained from metadata supplied by the sample provider rather than from assay-based typing. The paper's findings and limits, for the study overall: The amount of clinical and demographic metadata varied by source and participant and was provided uncurated.

A distance of 6 bases separates the germline ends of V and J, which lose 1 base and 5 bases respectively. The CDR3 runs 13 residues from the cysteine to the phenylalanine. Of the read, only the CDR3 DNA is kept; its 39 bases are in frame from base 1. For CDR1 and CDR2, the germline V gene (reference sequence) lists LGHDT and YNNKEL. To note about this clone: The specificity of this receptor is unknown. The sample holds no much larger clone one base away, and base qualities are not on file.

Enrolling through a virtual design, the prospective study's participants ranged in age from roughly 18 to 90 years and lived across roughly 23 United States geographic areas. In the prospective study, participants were assigned to cohorts based on the clinical history participants reported in a screening survey and a study questionnaire. In the prospective study, whole blood, serum and a nasopharyngeal or oropharyngeal swab were collected from each participant by mobile phlebotomists. Participants in the prospective study had the option to provide additional blood draws and questionnaires over a 2-month period. Prospective study blood samples were shipped either frozen or at room temperature before DNA extraction. The immunoSEQ Assay, a bias-controlled multiplex PCR, was used to amplify TCRbeta CDR3 regions from genomic DNA. The authors processed their data as follows. Nucleated cell counts per sample were estimated from amplification of reference gene primers within the assay. To quantify the absolute abundance of each unique TCRbeta CDR3 rearrangement, sequence reads were collapsed and filtered. Productive Simpson clonality was computed per sample as the square root of Simpson's diversity index over productive rearrangements. In its TCRdb copy, this immuneACCESS table keeps in-frame sequences only and misses some clones. Where compared with another copy, unresolved V genes explain less than half of these, and the others have no known cause. For V, J and clone size, that table is used; D and trimming come from the DNA. The sample records around 230,000 clones, approximately 83% of which are singletons. Of the sample, roughly 3.1% is held by the ten largest clones.

The V and J genes are TRBV3-1 (or the pseudogene TRBV3-2) and TRBJ2-1; a tentative D call is TRBD2 (5 bases match). The clonotype was recovered from a woman aged 40 to 49 with acute COVID-19. The sample was PBMCs or T cells enriched from blood (not recorded which). The CDR3 region reads CASSQGGDNEQFF. The DNA sequence reads TGTGCCAGCAGCCAAGGGGGAGACAATGAGCAGTTCTTC.